This TCR beta chain was identified during a study of OX40 agonist ivuxolimab in advanced cancers. The assay was immunoSEQ multiplex PCR, and TCRdb's table has in-frame clones only and misses some. This sample has 110,000 or so clones, with more than 85% found just once. Trimming took 4 bases from V and 0 from J; bases not matched to a gene: 4. CDR3 length: 15 residues. Germline assignment: CDR1 MNHEY and CDR2 SVGAGI. The chain couples TRBV6-5 to TRBJ2-3; 7 nucleotides match TRBD1. This material consisted of CD4+ or CD8+ T cells sorted from blood, taken in a trial of the OX40 agonist ivuxolimab. This clonotype originated in an adult with an advanced solid tumor such as melanoma, head and neck, liver or kidney cancer. CDR3 loop: CASSSQGFSTDTQYF. The CDR3 nucleotides read TGTGCCAGCAGTTCACAGGGGTTTAGCACAGATACGCAGTATTTT.